This is a list of T cell receptor beta chains from one sample in a study of OX40 agonist ivuxolimab in advanced cancers. Clones were sequenced by immunoSEQ multiplex PCR, and TCRdb holds only the in-frame ones, with some missing. The sample lists about 46,000 clones; approximately 88% were seen once. Sequenced material: CD4+ or CD8+ T cells sorted from blood, taken in a trial of the OX40 agonist ivuxolimab. The receptors come from an adult with an advanced solid tumor such as melanoma, head and neck, liver or kidney cancer. The CDR3 runs from the conserved cysteine through the conserved F or W. D genes are given only for firm matches. Not every row has a clone size; where given, it reads once, few, many or a size class.

. TRBJ2-1 once TRBV4-3 CASSQDRVNEQFF TGCGCCAGCAGCCAAGACAGGGTCAATGAGCAGTTCTTC
. TRBJ2-7 once TRBV11-1 CASSWGGLSYEQYF TGTGCCAGCAGCTGGGGAGGTTTAAGCTACGAGCAGTACTTC
TRBD2 TRBJ2-7 . TRBV4-1 CASSQVGTRIYEQYF TGCGCCAGCAGCCAAGTGGGGACTAGAATCTACGAGCAGTACTTC
TRBD1 TRBJ1-4 . TRBV7-6 CASSPMARGGTGREKLFF TGTGCCAGCAGCCCTATGGCCCGAGGCGGGACAGGGCGTGAAAAACTGTTTTTT
TRBD1 TRBJ1-1 . TRBV9 CASSGQGNTEAFF TGTGCCAGCAGCGGACAGGGAAACACTGAAGCTTTCTTT
TRBD1 TRBJ1-2 . TRBV5-1 CASSSSTGTGGDGYTF TGCGCCAGCAGCTCTTCAACCGGGACAGGAGGGGATGGCTACACCTTC
. TRBJ2-3 . TRBV11-2 CASSLGHAGTDTQYF TGTGCCAGCAGCTTAGGACACGCCGGGACAGATACGCAGTATTTT
TRBD1 TRBJ1-5 . TRBV27 CASSLKGASNQPQHF TGTGCCAGCAGTTTAAAGGGGGCTAGCAATCAGCCCCAGCATTTT
. TRBJ1-2 . TRBV4-3 CASSPVGAFGYGYTF TGCGCCAGCAGCCCAGTAGGGGCTTTCGGCTATGGCTACACCTTC
. TRBJ2-1 . TRBV15 CATSRNEQFF TGTGCCACCAGCAGAAATGAGCAGTTCTTC
. TRBJ2-7 . TRBV6-1 CASSEGEQGNPYEQYF TGTGCCAGCAGTGAAGGGGAACAGGGAAATCCCTACGAGCAGTACTTC
. TRBJ2-1 . TRBV6-5 CASALGYSYNEQFF TGTGCCAGCGCCCTAGGGTACAGTTACAATGAGCAGTTCTTC
. TRBJ1-6 . TRBV6-6 CASSYSRGGSPLHF TGTGCCAGCAGTTACTCGAGGGGGGGGTCACCCCTCCACTTT
. TRBJ2-3 . TRBV4-3 CASSQEAIATPTDTQYF TGCGCCAGCAGCCAAGAAGCGATAGCAACGCCCACAGATACGCAGTATTTT
TRBD2 TRBJ2-2 . TRBV27 CASSSLAGVPGELFF TGTGCCAGCAGTTCTCTAGCGGGAGTGCCCGGGGAGCTGTTTTTT
. TRBJ2-7 . TRBV5-4 CASSGGDRGSYEQYF TGTGCCAGCAGCGGAGGGGACAGAGGGTCCTACGAGCAGTACTTC
. TRBJ1-1 . TRBV7-3 CASSEDWTNTEAFF TGTGCCAGCAGCGAAGACTGGACCAACACTGAAGCTTTCTTT
. TRBJ1-2 . TRBV19 CASSIGRWVSDGYTF TGTGCCAGTAGTATAGGGCGATGGGTATCGGACGGCTACACCTTC
TRBD2 TRBJ2-1 . TRBV12-5 CASGLPTSGGYNEQFF TGTGCTAGTGGTTTGCCAACTAGCGGGGGTTACAATGAGCAGTTCTTC
TRBD1 TRBJ2-7 . TRBV6-1 CASGDRADLEQYF TGTGCCAGCGGGGACAGGGCCGACCTCGAGCAGTACTTC
. TRBJ2-7 . TRBV6-5 CASSYLEDRAYEQYF TGTGCCAGCAGTTACTTGGAGGATCGTGCCTACGAGCAGTACTTC
. TRBJ2-7 . TRBV30 CAWSAGTYEQYF TGTGCCTGGTCGGCAGGGACCTACGAGCAGTACTTC
. TRBJ1-2 . TRBV5-4 CASSLDPYGYTF TGTGCCAGCAGCTTGGATCCCTATGGCTACACCTTC
. TRBJ1-4 . TRBV6-5 CASRFGEKLFF TGTGCCAGCAGGTTCGGTGAAAAACTGTTTTTT
. TRBJ2-7 . TRBV7-9 CASRPGTAYEQYF TGTGCCAGCAGACCTGGGACGGCCTACGAGCAGTACTTC
. TRBJ1-5 . TRBV27 CASSTVLSQTQHF TGTGCCAGCAGTACCGTACTGTCGCAAACCCAGCATTTT
. TRBJ2-7 . TRBV13 CASSLGTETSYEQYF TGTGCCAGCAGCTTAGGCACAGAGACCTCCTACGAGCAGTACTTC
. TRBJ2-1 once TRBV6-5 CASSLGTLSYNEQFF TGTGCCAGCAGCCTCGGGACTCTGTCCTACAATGAGCAGTTCTTC
TRBD1 TRBJ2-7 . TRBV25-1 CASSRQGASYEQYF TGTGCCAGCAGTAGGCAGGGGGCTTCCTACGAGCAGTACTTC
TRBD1 TRBJ1-5 . TRBV6-5 CASSYGTGHQPQHF TGTGCCAGCAGTTACGGGACAGGGCATCAGCCCCAGCATTTT
. TRBJ2-7 . TRBV27 CASSSTGGGWNEQYF TGTGCCAGCAGTTCGACGGGCGGCGGGTGGAACGAGCAGTACTTC
. TRBJ1-3 medium-sized TRBV9 CASSVVAGPGNTIYF TGTGCCAGCAGCGTAGTGGCAGGGCCTGGAAACACCATATATTTT
. TRBJ1-4 . TRBV9 CASGGSNEKLFF TGTGCCAGCGGGGGGTCTAATGAAAAACTGTTTTTT
TRBD2 TRBJ2-5 . TRBV4-3 CASSQGTSGSEETQYF TGCGCCAGCAGCCAGGGGACTAGCGGGAGTGAAGAGACCCAGTACTTC
. TRBJ1-3 . TRBV5-1 CASSLGRTAQTGNTIYF TGCGCCAGCAGCTTGGGCCGGACAGCACAAACCGGAAACACCATATATTTT
TRBD2 TRBJ2-7 . TRBV19 CASSHSISGGYEQYF TGTGCCAGTAGCCACTCGATTAGCGGGGGCTACGAGCAGTACTTC
TRBD2 TRBJ2-2 . TRBV7-3 CASGLAGGLLGGELFF TGTGCCAGCGGACTAGCGGGAGGTCTGCTCGGCGGGGAGCTGTTTTTT
. TRBJ1-2 medium-sized TRBV4-3 CASSQDASRAENYGYTF TGCGCCAGCAGCCAAGATGCCTCCAGGGCGGAGAACTATGGCTACACCTTC
TRBD2 TRBJ2-4 . TRBV9 CASSDGRGAKNIQYF TGTGCCAGCAGCGACGGGCGGGGGGCCAAAAACATTCAGTACTTC
. TRBJ2-1 once TRBV6-5 CASSYSGSSSYNEQFF TGTGCCAGCAGTTATTCGGGGTCTAGCTCCTACAATGAGCAGTTCTTC
TRBD2 TRBJ2-3 . TRBV5-4 CASSTRGGATDTQYF TGTGCCAGCAGCACTCGCGGGGGGGCGACAGATACGCAGTATTTT
. TRBJ1-1 . TRBV28 CASAHTGGADTEAFF TGTGCCAGCGCTCACACCGGGGGGGCGGACACTGAAGCTTTCTTT
TRBD2 TRBJ2-3 . TRBV7-6 CASSLLLAGTGPSTDTQYF TGTGCCAGCAGCTTACTTTTAGCGGGGACGGGGCCTAGCACAGATACGCAGTATTTT
. TRBJ1-2 . TRBV6-1 CASSEEPAVYGYTF TGTGCCAGCAGTGAAGAACCGGCAGTTTATGGCTACACCTTC
. TRBJ1-1 . TRBV29-1 CSVEGVYTEAFF TGCAGCGTTGAAGGGGTTTACACTGAAGCTTTCTTT
. TRBJ2-7 . TRBV11-2 CASSPIPGRSSYEQYF TGTGCCAGCAGCCCCATACCGGGACGGAGCTCCTACGAGCAGTACTTC
. TRBJ2-7 . TRBV6-5 CASSASSYEQYF TGTGCCAGCAGCGCGAGCTCCTACGAGCAGTACTTC
TRBD1 TRBJ2-2 . TRBV5-4 CASSFRTGTSTGELFF TGTGCCAGCAGCTTTCGGACAGGGACCTCCACCGGGGAGCTGTTTTTT
TRBD2 TRBJ2-1 once TRBV27 CASSLLSSGATYNEQFF TGTGCCAGCAGTTTATTGTCTAGCGGGGCGACCTACAATGAGCAGTTCTTC
. TRBJ2-7 . TRBV9 CASSLIAEGVLDEQYF TGTGCCAGCAGTCTCATAGCGGAGGGGGTTTTAGACGAGCAGTACTTC
. TRBJ2-1 . TRBV9 CASSVEAGLNSYNEQFF TGTGCCAGCAGCGTAGAGGCGGGATTGAACTCTTACAATGAGCAGTTCTTC
. TRBJ2-6 few TRBV27 CATISGSNVLTF TGTGCCACCATATCTGGTTCCAACGTCCTGACTTTC
TRBD2 TRBJ2-3 . TRBV7-3 CASSPGARAGGTDTQYF TGTGCCAGCAGCCCGGGAGCCCGAGCGGGAGGAACAGATACGCAGTATTTT
TRBD2 TRBJ2-7 . TRBV7-9 CASSYTSGGTYEQYF TGTGCCAGCAGCTATACTAGCGGGGGAACCTACGAGCAGTACTTC
. TRBJ2-2 medium-sized TRBV15 CATSRSTGELFF TGTGCCACCAGCAGAAGTACCGGGGAGCTGTTTTTT
. TRBJ2-5 . TRBV13 CASSLGDQETQYF TGTGCCAGCAGCTTAGGGGACCAAGAGACCCAGTACTTC
. TRBJ2-7 once TRBV2 CASSDLQGSSYEQYF TGTGCCAGCAGTGACCTGCAGGGGAGCTCCTACGAGCAGTACTTC
TRBD2 TRBJ2-7 . TRBV9 CASSQGTSGRLGEQYF TGTGCCAGCAGCCAGGGGACTAGCGGGAGGCTAGGAGAGCAGTACTTC